This T cell receptor beta chain was sequenced in a study of T cell clonality in common variable immunodeficiency. Deletions cut 3 bases from V and 4 bases from J, with 16 bases between. CDR1 is SGHDT, CDR2 YYEEEE, per germline. The CDR3 totals 15 residues. Only in-frame clones appear in the TCRdb table, and some are missing; sequencing was by immunoSEQ multiplex PCR. This sample has tens of thousands of clones and no singletons, with less than 2% in the ten largest. This clone has at least ten counts. The CDR3 end falls 3 residues outside the read, so it is completed with the germline J gene. Sequencing was carried out using peripheral blood mononuclear cells. The J gene is TRBJ1-2, the V gene TRBV5-6, with D perhaps TRBD1 (6 bases). The sequence was collected from a person aged 18 to 75 in good health. CDR3 region: CASSSIVQGTYGYTF. The sequenced CDR3 bases are TGTGCCAGCAGCTCTATAGTACAGGGTACCTATGGC.